The rows below give T cell receptor beta chains drawn from one sample of a study of cytomegalovirus exposure and HLA in healthy donors. The assay was immunoSEQ multiplex PCR, and TCRdb's table has in-frame clones only and misses some. The sample lists about 190,000 clones, more than 70% seen once, with almost 1.5% in the top ten. The sequencing input was PBMCs. Receptor source: a young woman in good health and CMV-seronegative. The CDR3 runs from the conserved cysteine through the conserved F or W. Each record gives: V gene, J gene, CDR3 protein.

>TRBV7-6|TRBJ2-7
CASSRDRGHYEQYF
>TRBV6-5|TRBJ1-2
CASSYRGLYGYTF
>TRBV9|TRBJ2-2
CASSVSTGRQNTGELFF
>TRBV12-2|TRBJ1-2
CASRHAGGALDGYTF
>TRBV5-1|TRBJ1-4
CASSLGQLNEKLFF
>TRBV18|TRBJ2-3
CASEQGSSTDTQYF
>TRBV25-1|TRBJ2-1
CASSESSIAWYANEQFF
>TRBV2|TRBJ1-2
CASSLRTGSSVGGYTF
>TRBV19|TRBJ2-1
CASSRGTSLVNEQFF
>TRBV23-1|TRBJ2-3
CANTREGVPSGDTQYF
>TRBV2|TRBJ2-5
CASSLGQGAGETQYF